Sequencing of this T cell receptor beta chain was carried out in a study of CD8 T cells in ankylosing spondylitis. The CDR3 is 15 residues long. V was pared by 7 bases and J by 7 bases, with 8 bases of the junction left unmatched. Study-wide findings and caveats: Past research had described some motif variants in reactive arthritis synovial fluid and blood.

This clonotype has ten or more counts. Its antigen is unidentified. Each CDR3 protein is one row after TCRdb ran MiXCR on the 5' RACE reads. Of 150,000 to 200,000 distinct CDR3 sequences in the sample, under 35% were seen once. The sequencing sample was made of synovial fluid, either unsorted or a sorted T cell fraction (not recorded which). The TCR comes from a male donor with ankylosing spondylitis. The chain combines TRBV12-3 or TRBV12-4 with TRBJ1-5, with TRBD1 identical over 12 bases. The chain's CDR3 is CASTWGTGGRQPQHF. CDR3 sequence (DNA): TGTGCCAGCACCTGGGGGACAGGGGGCCGGCAGCCCCAGCATTTT.